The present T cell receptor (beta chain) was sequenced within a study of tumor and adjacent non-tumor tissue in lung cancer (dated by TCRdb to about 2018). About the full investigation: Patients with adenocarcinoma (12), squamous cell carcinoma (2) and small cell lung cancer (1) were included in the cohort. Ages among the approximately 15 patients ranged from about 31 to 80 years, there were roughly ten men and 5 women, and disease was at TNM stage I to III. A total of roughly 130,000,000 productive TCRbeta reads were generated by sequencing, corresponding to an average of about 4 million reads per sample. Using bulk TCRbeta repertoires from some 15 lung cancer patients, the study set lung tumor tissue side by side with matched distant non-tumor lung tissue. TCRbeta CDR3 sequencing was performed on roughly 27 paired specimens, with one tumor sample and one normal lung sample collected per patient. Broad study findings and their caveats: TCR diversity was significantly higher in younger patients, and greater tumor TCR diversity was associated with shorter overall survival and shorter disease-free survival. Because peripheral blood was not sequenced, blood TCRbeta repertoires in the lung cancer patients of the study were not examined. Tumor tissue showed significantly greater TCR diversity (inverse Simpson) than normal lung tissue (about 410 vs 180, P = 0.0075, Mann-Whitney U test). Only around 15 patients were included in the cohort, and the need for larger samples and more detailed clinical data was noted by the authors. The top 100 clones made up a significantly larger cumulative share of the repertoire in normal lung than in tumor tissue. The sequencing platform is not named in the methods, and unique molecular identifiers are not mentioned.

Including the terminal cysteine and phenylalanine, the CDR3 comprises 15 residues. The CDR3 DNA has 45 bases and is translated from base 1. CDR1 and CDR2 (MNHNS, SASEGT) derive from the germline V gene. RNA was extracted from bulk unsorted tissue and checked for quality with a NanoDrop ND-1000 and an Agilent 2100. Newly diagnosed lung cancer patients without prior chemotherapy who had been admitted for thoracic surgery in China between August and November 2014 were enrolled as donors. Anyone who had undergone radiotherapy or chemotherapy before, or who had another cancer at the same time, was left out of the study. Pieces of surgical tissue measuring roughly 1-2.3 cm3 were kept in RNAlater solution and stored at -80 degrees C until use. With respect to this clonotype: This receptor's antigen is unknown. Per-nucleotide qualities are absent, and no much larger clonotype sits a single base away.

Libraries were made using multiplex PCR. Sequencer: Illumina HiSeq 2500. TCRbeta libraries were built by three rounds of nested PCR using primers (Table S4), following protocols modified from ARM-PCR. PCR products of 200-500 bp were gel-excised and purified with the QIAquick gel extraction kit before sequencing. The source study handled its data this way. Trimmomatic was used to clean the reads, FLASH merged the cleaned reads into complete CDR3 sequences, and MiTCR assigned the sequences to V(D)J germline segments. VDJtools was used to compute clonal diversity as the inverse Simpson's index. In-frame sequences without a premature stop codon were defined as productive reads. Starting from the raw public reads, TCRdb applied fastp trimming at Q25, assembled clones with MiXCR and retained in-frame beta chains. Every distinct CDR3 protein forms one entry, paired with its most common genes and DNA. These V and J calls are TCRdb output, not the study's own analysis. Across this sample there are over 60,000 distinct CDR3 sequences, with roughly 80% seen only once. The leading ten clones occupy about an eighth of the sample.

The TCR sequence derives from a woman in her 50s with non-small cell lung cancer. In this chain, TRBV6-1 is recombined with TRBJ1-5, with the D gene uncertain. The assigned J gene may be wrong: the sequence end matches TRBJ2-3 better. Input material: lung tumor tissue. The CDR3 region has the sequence CASSEARQALGPQYF. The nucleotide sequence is TGTGCCAGCAGTGAAGCTCGTCAGGCCCTAGGGCCCCAGTATTTT.